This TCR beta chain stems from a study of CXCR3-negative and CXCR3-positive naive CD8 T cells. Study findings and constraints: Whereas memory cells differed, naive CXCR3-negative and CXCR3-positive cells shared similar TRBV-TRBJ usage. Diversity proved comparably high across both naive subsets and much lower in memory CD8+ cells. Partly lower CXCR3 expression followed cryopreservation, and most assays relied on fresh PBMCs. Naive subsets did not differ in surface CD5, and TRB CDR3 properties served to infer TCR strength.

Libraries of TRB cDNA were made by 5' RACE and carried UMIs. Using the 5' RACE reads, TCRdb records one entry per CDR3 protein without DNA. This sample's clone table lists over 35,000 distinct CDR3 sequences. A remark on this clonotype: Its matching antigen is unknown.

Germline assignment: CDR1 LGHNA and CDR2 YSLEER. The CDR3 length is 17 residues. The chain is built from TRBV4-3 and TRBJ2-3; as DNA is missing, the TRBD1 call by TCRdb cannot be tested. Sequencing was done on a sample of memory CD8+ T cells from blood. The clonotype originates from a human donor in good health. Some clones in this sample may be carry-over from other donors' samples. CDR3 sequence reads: CASSQVAGGAGTDTQYF.